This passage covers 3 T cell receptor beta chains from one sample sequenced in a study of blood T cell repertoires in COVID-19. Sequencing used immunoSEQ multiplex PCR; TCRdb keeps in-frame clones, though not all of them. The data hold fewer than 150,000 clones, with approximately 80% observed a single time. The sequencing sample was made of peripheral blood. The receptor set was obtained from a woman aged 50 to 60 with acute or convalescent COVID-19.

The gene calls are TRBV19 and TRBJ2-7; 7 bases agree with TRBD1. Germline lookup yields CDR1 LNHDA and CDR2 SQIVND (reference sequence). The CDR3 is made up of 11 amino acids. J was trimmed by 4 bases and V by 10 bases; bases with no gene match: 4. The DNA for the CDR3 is TGTGCCACGGGACAGAAGTACGAGCAGTACTTC. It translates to CATGQKYEQYF.

This CDR3 is CAISVEHYGYTF. CDR3 DNA: TGTGCCATCAGTGTAGAGCACTATGGCTACACCTTC. The chain joins TRBV10-3 to TRBJ1-2; D remains unclear. Germline V gives CDR1 ENHRY, CDR2 SYGVKD. The CDR3 is made up of 12 amino acids. Trimming stripped 4 bases from V and 3 bases from J, with 6 bases between.

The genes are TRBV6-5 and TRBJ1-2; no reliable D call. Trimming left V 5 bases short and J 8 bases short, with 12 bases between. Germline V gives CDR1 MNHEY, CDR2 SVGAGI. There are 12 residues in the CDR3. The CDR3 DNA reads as TGTGCCAGCAGTCCCAGAAGCGGGGGCTACACCTTC. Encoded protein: CASSPRSGGYTF.